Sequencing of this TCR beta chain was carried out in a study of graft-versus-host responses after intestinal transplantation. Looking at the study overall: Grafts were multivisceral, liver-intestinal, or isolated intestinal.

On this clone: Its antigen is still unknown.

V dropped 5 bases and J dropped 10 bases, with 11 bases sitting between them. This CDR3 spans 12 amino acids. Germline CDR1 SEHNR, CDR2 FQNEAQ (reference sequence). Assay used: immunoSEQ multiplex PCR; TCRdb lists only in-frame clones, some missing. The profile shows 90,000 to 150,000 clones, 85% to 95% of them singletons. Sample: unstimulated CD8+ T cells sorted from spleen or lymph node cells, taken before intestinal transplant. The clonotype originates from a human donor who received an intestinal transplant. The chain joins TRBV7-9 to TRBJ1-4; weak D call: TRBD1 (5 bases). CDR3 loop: CASSIDSGKLFF. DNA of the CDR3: TGTGCCAGCAGCATAGACAGCGGAAAACTGTTTTTT.